The next 27 T cell receptor beta chains were all read from a single sample in a study of T-cell reconstitution after alpha-beta-depleted transplantation in children. Unique molecular identifiers tagged the TCRbeta library. In TCRdb, the PCR reads were re-called with MiXCR into one record per CDR3 protein. The sample lists about 540,000 distinct CDR3 sequences; about 17% were seen once. Source: PBMCs from the stem cell graft donor, taken from the stem cell graft. The receptors stem from a human donor who donated a stem cell graft to a child with acute lymphoblastic leukemia.

The chain joins TRBV18 to TRBJ2-7, with D uncertain. V shed 0 bases and J shed 1 base, with 4 bases lying between them. Germline CDR1 and CDR2: KGHSH and LQKENI. The CDR3 sequence is 13 residues long. Here the CDR3 DNA reads TGTGCCAGCTCACCACCAATGTCCTACGAGCAGTACTTC. Residues: CASSPPMSYEQYF. The full variable domain, completed using reference TRBV18 and TRBJ2-7, is NAGVMQNPRHLVRRRGQEARLRCSPMKGHSHVYWYRQLPEEGLKFMVYLQKENIIDESGMPKERFSAEFPKEGPSILRIQQVVRGDSAAYFCASSPPMSYEQYFGPGTRLTVT.

The V call is TRBV15, the J call TRBJ2-7; either TRBD1 or TRBD2 may supply D (5 bases each). Germline V gives CDR1 LNHNV, CDR2 YYDKDF (reference sequence). Trimming removed 7 bases at V and 0 bases at J, with 13 bases between. This CDR3 comprises 14 residues. CDR3 sequence: CATKSGTVSYEQYF. CDR3 nucleotides: TGTGCCACCAAGTCTGGGACGGTCTCCTACGAGCAGTACTTC.

J is TRBJ2-1 and V is TRBV29-1; the match to TRBD2 covers 13 bases. Per germline, CDR1 SQVTM and CDR2 ANQGSEA. The V gene end was trimmed by 3 bases and the J gene end by 4 bases; junction bases not matched to a gene: 3. CDR3 length equals 15 residues. CDR3 nucleotide sequence: TGCAGCGTTGAGGGACTAGCGGGGACATACAATGAGCAGTTCTTC. Its protein product is CSVEGLAGTYNEQFF.

The J gene is TRBJ2-5, the V gene TRBV2; perhaps TRBD1 as D (8 bases). The length of the CDR3 is 15 residues. The germline V and J ends were trimmed by 7 bases and 5 bases, with 20 bases remaining between them. CDR1 is SNHLY and CDR2 is FYNNEI in the germline V gene. The CDR3 DNA sequence: TGTGCCAGCACCTCCGGGGGGACAGGAAGGGAGACCCAGTACTTC. The encoded protein is CASTSGGTGRETQYF.

This clonotype came up a few times. J is TRBJ2-3 and V is TRBV5-1, with 7 bases that match TRBD2. The CDR3 has 15 amino acids. The ends lost 1 base at V and 5 bases at J; junction bases unmatched: 7. Germline loops: CDR1 SGHRS, CDR2 YFSETQ. As DNA, the CDR3 is TGCGCCAGCAGCTTGCAAGCGGGAAGTAGAGATACGCAGTATTTT. Protein sequence: CASSLQAGSRDTQYF.

This clonotype has a handful of counts. V and J are TRBV27 and TRBJ1-2; D is perhaps TRBD1 (6 bases). The V end was cut by 3 bases, the J end by 0 bases, with 23 bases between. This CDR3 is 19 amino acids long. CDR1 is MNHEY and CDR2 is SMNVEV in the germline V gene (reference sequence). The CDR3 DNA reads as TGTGCCAGCAGTTTTTCATTAGGAAGGGGGACCCTCCCTAACTATGGCTACACCTTC. It translates to CASSFSLGRGTLPNYGYTF.

A few counts support this clonotype. This chain joins TRBV29-1 and TRBJ2-2; D gene uncertain. Trimming left V 2 bases short and J 7 bases short, with 8 bases between. The CDR3 sequence is 12 residues long. The germline gives CDR1 SQVTM, CDR2 ANQGSEA. In DNA, the CDR3 is TGCAGCGTTGAATCTGTGGGCGGGGAGCTGTTTTTT. Its translation: CSVESVGGELFF.

The chain combines TRBV3-1 with TRBJ2-7, with D perhaps matching TRBD1 (5 bases). Germline loops: CDR1 LGHDT, CDR2 YNNKEL (reference sequence). CDR3 length: 14 residues. Trimming pared 2 bases from V and 3 bases from J, leaving 11 bases between. CDR3 DNA: TGTGCCAGCAGCCAAAGGATCCAGGGCTACGAGCAGTACTTC. It translates to CASSQRIQGYEQYF.

This clonotype occurred a few times. The chain couples TRBV11-2 to TRBJ2-1, with 12 bases that match TRBD2. The germline V gene has CDR1 SGHAT and CDR2 FQNNGV. The CDR3 contains 19 residues. J was trimmed by 8 bases and V by 8 bases; bases with no gene match: 22. The CDR3 DNA follows: TGTGCCAGCCGCCATTGGACAGGGGCTAGCGGGAGGGCCAGGGATGAGCAGTTCTTC. Translating it yields CASRHWTGASGRARDEQFF.

The rearrangement links TRBV15 to TRBJ2-5; no definite D call. Per the germline V gene, CDR1 is LNHNV and CDR2 is YYDKDF (reference sequence). V was trimmed by 0 bases and J by 9 bases, leaving 8 bases between them. This CDR3 has 12 amino acids. The CDR3 DNA is TGTGCCACCAGCAGAGATCGGAAGGCCCAGTACTTC. This translates into CATSRDRKAQYF.

V gene TRBV2 combines with J gene TRBJ2-4; D ambiguous. V lost 5 bases and J 6 bases, leaving 2 bases between the germline ends. Germline CDR1 and CDR2: SNHLY and FYNNEI. The CDR3 is 10 residues long. The CDR3 sequence is CASSTNIQYF. The CDR3 nucleotides are TGTGCCAGCAGTACAAACATTCAGTACTTC.

This chain uses TRBV12-3 or TRBV12-4 with TRBJ2-5; TRBD1 matches 8 bases. The CDR3 contains 15 residues. The V and J ends lost 5 bases and 6 bases, in that order; junction bases with no gene match: 11. The CDR3 bases are TGTGCCAGCAGTCCCAGGACAGGGCCTACGAAGACCCAGTACTTC. This encodes CASSPRTGPTKTQYF.

The rearrangement uses TRBV11-2 and TRBJ1-3; no clear D. The ends were cut back, 5 bases at V and 3 bases at J, with 23 bases in the middle. The CDR3 loop spans 18 amino acids. Germline V gives CDR1 SGHAT, CDR2 FQNNGV. CDR3 loop: CASSPTTVLTRGGNTIYF. Written as DNA, the CDR3 is TGTGCCAGCAGCCCGACAACCGTCCTAACCCGGGGTGGAAACACCATATATTTT.

This clonotype was seen a handful of times. The chain is built from TRBV24-1 and TRBJ2-1; a possible D gene is TRBD1 (9 bases). The CDR3 length is 20 residues. Germline V gene sequence: CDR1 KGHDR, CDR2 SFDVKD. Between the trimmed V and J ends, which lost 0 bases and 4 bases, there was a span of 24 bases. Here the CDR3 reads CATSDLATGGGLAGYNEQFF. In DNA form, the CDR3 reads TGTGCCACCAGTGATTTGGCGACAGGGGGAGGCCTAGCGGGTTACAATGAGCAGTTCTTC.

The genes are TRBV29-1 and TRBJ2-1; 7 positions match TRBD2. This CDR3 region has 15 residues. The V gene's germline CDR1 is SQVTM and CDR2 ANQGSEA. The trim removed 3 bases at V and 8 bases at J, leaving 13 bases unmatched. In DNA form, the CDR3 reads TGCAGCGTTGATCTAGCGGCCACCCCTAGCGATGAGCAGTTCTTC. Residues: CSVDLAATPSDEQFF.

This clonotype has more than one count but fewer than ten. This rearrangement joins TRBV12-3 or TRBV12-4 to TRBJ1-1, with 8 nucleotides matching TRBD1. V was clipped by 7 bases and J by 3 bases; unmatched bases: 22. The CDR3 loop spans 19 amino acids. CDR3 sequence reads: CASNLKTEKDRALYTEAFF. The CDR3 DNA reads as TGTGCCAGCAATCTGAAAACCGAGAAGGACAGGGCATTGTACACTGAAGCTTTCTTT.

The chain joins TRBV18 to TRBJ2-7; D is ambiguous. The germline V gene encodes CDR1 KGHSH and CDR2 LQKENI. V lost 1 base and J lost 3, with 13 bases in between. This CDR3 is built from 15 residues. CDR3 bases: TGTGCCAGCTCACCACGAGCAGGAGCGTACTACGAGCAGTACTTC. This codes for CASSPRAGAYYEQYF.

The gene calls are TRBV20-1 and TRBJ2-5, with TRBD1 matching 7 bases. Trimming removed 5 bases from V and 5 bases from J; junction bases left unmatched: 5. Germline V gene sequence: CDR1 DFQATT, CDR2 SNEGSKA (reference sequence). CDR3 length: 12 amino acids. CDR3 amino acids: CSARRGLETQYF. The CDR3 DNA reads as TGCAGTGCTCGTAGGGGGCTTGAGACCCAGTACTTC.

There are many counts of this clonotype. This chain links TRBV5-1 with TRBJ1-1; possible D gene TRBD1, 6 bases. Germline CDR1 and CDR2: SGHRS and YFSETQ. The CDR3 sequence is 15 residues long. V was shortened by 2 bases and J by 7 bases, with 18 bases between the two germline ends. The CDR3 protein is CASSFGAGAIGEAFF. CDR3 coding DNA: TGCGCCAGCAGCTTTGGCGCAGGGGCGATTGGTGAAGCTTTCTTT.

This clonotype was counted between two and nine times. This chain connects TRBV7-9 to TRBJ1-5; D gene ambiguous. CDR1 SEHNR and CDR2 FQNEAQ come from the germline V gene (reference sequence). V lost 2 bases to trimming and J lost 5 bases, with 7 bases between them. This CDR3 has 13 amino acids. The CDR3 region is CASSLNGDQPQHF. Written as DNA, the CDR3 is TGTGCCAGCAGCTTAAACGGAGATCAGCCCCAGCATTTT.

This sequence joins TRBV10-3 and TRBJ2-5; D remains ambiguous. This CDR3 contains 14 residues. The germline gives CDR1 ENHRY, CDR2 SYGVKD. V was pared by 0 bases and J by 5 bases, with 10 bases between. As DNA, the CDR3 is TGTGCCATCAGTGAGTCCGGAAAAGAGGAGACCCAGTACTTC. It specifies CAISESGKEETQYF.

The J gene is TRBJ2-2, the V gene TRBV6-4; TRBD2 matches 7 bases. The CDR3 totals 15 residues. CDR1 is MRHNA, CDR2 SNTAGT, per germline. J gave up 5 bases and V 0 bases, and 3 bases lay outside the gene matches. Here the CDR3 reads CASSDSGGDTGELFF. For the CDR3, the DNA is TGTGCCAGCAGTGACTCGGGAGGGGATACCGGGGAGCTGTTTTTT.

CDR3 coding DNA: TGTGCCAGCAGGCCGACAGGGAATCCTCTCGACTATGGCTACACCTTC. It encodes CASRPTGNPLDYGYTF. The chain recombines TRBV7-3 with TRBJ1-2, with 7 bases aligning to TRBD1. In germline, CDR1 is SGHTA, CDR2 FQGTGA. Trimming took 6 bases from V and 3 from J; bases not matched to a gene: 13. The CDR3 has 16 residues.

The V and J genes are TRBV5-1 and TRBJ2-5; 7 nucleotides match TRBD1. The CDR3 contains 14 residues. Germline V gene data show CDR1 as SGHRS and CDR2 as YFSETQ. V shed 5 bases, J shed 1 base, and the junction held 5 bases outside the gene matches. CDR3 DNA sequence: TGCGCCAGCAGGAAGACAGGGAGCCAAGAGACCCAGTACTTC. Its protein product is CASRKTGSQETQYF.

The chain has TRBV12-3 or TRBV12-4 and TRBJ2-6, with no clear D. This CDR3 has 16 residues. Trimming shortened V by 6 bases and J by 0 bases, and 12 bases separated the two germline ends. CDR3 region: CASRSELTSGANVLTF. In DNA, the CDR3 is TGTGCCAGCAGAAGTGAGTTAACCTCTGGGGCCAACGTCCTGACTTTC.

This clonotype came up a few times. The chain recombines TRBV25-1 with TRBJ2-1, with 7 bases that match TRBD1. CDR1 and CDR2 (germline): MGHDK, SYGVNS. J was trimmed by 7 bases and V by 3 bases; bases with no gene match: 3. This CDR3 region has 13 residues. This chain's CDR3 is CASSESGGNEQFF. The CDR3 DNA reads TGTGCCAGCAGTGAGTCAGGGGGAAATGAGCAGTTCTTC. Variable domain in full (rest from reference TRBV25-1 and TRBJ2-1): EADIYQTPRYLVIGTGKKITLECSQTMGHDKMYWYQQDPGMELHLIHYSYGVNSTEKGDLSSESTVSRIRTEHFPLTLESARPSHTSQYLCASSESGGNEQFFGPGTRLTVL.

This clonotype was detected only a few times. The chain links TRBV6-1 to TRBJ2-5; unclear D gene. The CDR3 spans 15 residues. The V gene lost 1 base and the J gene lost 5 bases, with 14 bases spanning the gap. Germline V gene lookup returns CDR1 MNHNS and CDR2 SASEGT. The CDR3: CASSEVVLARETQYF. Here the CDR3 DNA reads TGTGCCAGCAGTGAAGTGGTGTTAGCAAGGGAGACCCAGTACTTC.